This T cell receptor (beta chain) was sequenced during a study of T-cell memory formation after mild COVID-19. CDR3 length: 14 amino acids. Germline V lookup: CDR1 SNHLY, CDR2 FYNNEI. V gave up 3 bases and J gave up 3 bases, with 12 bases separating them. This clonotype has just a few counts. MiXCR was run by TCRdb on the 5' RACE reads, yielding one entry per CDR3 protein. The table shows about 560,000 distinct CDR3 sequences, with roughly a fifth occurring only once. Sequencing was carried out using PBMCs or a T cell subset sorted from them (not recorded which). The receptor's source is an adult woman who had mild COVID-19 (a few samples of this study predate the infection). Cell type and time point are not known. The chain combines TRBV2 with TRBJ2-7; unclear D gene. The CDR3 nucleotides read TGTGCCAGCAGTGACTTAGGGTCAGTCTACGAGCAGTACTTC. Protein product: CASSDLGSVYEQYF.